What follows is one TCR beta chain and its context. Antigen specificity is unknown. This CDR3 comprises 13 residues. V lost 0 bases to trimming and J lost 3 bases, with 6 bases between them. Germline CDR1 is MNHEY and CDR2 is SVGAGI. This entry belongs to a study of T cell repertoires in cytomegalovirus infection. The overall study: From public TCR beta signatures came an indication of both CMV infection and matching HLA type. Study findings and constraints: Based on cumulative public TCR beta family frequency, carriers of CMV plus the relevant HLA were identified. Ex vivo, HLA-C-restricted CMV-specific TCR beta clonotypes prevailed over the rest of the response.

One entry per CDR3 protein, called by TCRdb with MiXCR from the reads. Counted here are 450,000 to 600,000 distinct CDR3 sequences, roughly 43% occurring once; the ten biggest clones make up 43%. The TCR comes from a human donor in good health (CMV status not recorded). Some clones in this sample may be carry-over from other donors' samples. V is TRBV6-5 and J is TRBJ2-7; D is unclear. The material sequenced was cultured PBMCs, taken from culture after CMV antigen stimulation. CDR3 in DNA: TGTGCCAGCAGTTACTCTACCGGCTACGAGCAGTACTTC. Encoded protein: CASSYSTGYEQYF.